The source of this T cell receptor beta chain is a study of blood T cell repertoires in COVID-19. Profiling relied on immunoSEQ multiplex PCR, and the TCRdb table lists in-frame clones only, not all of them. The data show a few hundred thousand clones, 89% seen once. Sequenced sample: PBMCs or T cells enriched from blood (not recorded which). The clonotype was recovered from a woman in her twenties or thirties who had recovered from COVID-19.

CDR3 DNA: TGTGCCAGCAGCTCGGGAGTCTACGAGCAGTACTTC. It codes for CASSSGVYEQYF. The V and J genes are TRBV7-2 and TRBJ2-7, with TRBD2 as a possible D gene (6 bases). Germline assignment: CDR1 SGHTA and CDR2 FQGNSA. V was cut by 4 bases and J by 3 bases, with 7 bases left in between. The CDR3 has 12 residues.